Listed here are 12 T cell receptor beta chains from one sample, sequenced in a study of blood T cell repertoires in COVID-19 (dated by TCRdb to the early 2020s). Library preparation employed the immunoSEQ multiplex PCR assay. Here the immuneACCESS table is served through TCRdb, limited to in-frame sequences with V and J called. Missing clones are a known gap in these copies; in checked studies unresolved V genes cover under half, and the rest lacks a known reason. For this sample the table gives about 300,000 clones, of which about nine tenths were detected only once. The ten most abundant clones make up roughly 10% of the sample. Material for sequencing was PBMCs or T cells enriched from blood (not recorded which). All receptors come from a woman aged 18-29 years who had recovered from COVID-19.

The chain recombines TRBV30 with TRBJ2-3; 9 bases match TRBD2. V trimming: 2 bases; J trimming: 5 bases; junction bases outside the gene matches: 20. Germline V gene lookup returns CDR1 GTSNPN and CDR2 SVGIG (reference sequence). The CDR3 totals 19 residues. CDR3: CAWSIHISREGRGRDTQYF. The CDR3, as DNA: TGTGCCTGGAGTATTCACATCTCGCGGGAGGGCCGAGGCAGAGATACGCAGTATTTT.

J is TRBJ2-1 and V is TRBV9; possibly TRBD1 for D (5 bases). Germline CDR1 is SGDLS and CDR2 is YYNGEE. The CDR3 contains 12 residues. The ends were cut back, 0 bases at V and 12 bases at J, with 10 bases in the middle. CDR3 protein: CASSVGWGGQFF. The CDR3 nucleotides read TGTGCCAGCAGCGTAGGTTGGGGCGGGCAGTTCTTC.

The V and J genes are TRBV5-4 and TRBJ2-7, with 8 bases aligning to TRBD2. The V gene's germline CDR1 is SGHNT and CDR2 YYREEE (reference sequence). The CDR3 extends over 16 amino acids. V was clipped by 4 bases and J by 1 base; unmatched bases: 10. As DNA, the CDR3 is TGTGCCAGCAGCCCCGCCGGGAGGGGTGGGTCCTACGAGCAGTACTTC. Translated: CASSPAGRGGSYEQYF.

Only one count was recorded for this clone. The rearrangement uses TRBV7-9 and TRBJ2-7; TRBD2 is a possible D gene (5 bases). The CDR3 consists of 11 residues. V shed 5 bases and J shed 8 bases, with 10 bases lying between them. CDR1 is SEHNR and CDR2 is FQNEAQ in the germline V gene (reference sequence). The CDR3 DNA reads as TGTGCCAGCAGCCCCGGACTGAAGCAGTACTTC. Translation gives CASSPGLKQYF.

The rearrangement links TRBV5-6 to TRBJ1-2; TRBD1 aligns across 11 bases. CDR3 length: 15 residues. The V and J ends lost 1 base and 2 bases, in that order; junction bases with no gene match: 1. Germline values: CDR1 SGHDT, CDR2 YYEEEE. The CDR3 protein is CASSLWDRGNYGYTF. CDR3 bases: TGTGCCAGCAGCTTGTGGGACAGGGGGAACTATGGCTACACCTTC.

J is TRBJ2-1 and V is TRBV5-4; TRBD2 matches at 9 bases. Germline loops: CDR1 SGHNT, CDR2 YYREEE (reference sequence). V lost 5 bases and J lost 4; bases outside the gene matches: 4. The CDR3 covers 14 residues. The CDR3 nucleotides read TGTGCCAGCAGGTGGACTAGCGAGTACAATGAGCAGTTCTTC. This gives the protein CASRWTSEYNEQFF.

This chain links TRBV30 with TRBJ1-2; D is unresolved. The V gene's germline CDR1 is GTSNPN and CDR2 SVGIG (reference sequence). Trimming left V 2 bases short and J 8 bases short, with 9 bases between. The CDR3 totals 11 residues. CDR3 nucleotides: TGTGCCTGGAGTCGGGAACGGGGCTACACCTTC. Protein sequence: CAWSRERGYTF.

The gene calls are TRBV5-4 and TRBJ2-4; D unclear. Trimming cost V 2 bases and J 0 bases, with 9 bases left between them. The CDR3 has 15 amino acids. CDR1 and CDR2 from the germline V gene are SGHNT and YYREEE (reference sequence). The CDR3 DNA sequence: TGTGCCAGCAGCTTCTACGGTATAGCCAAAAACATTCAGTACTTC. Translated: CASSFYGIAKNIQYF. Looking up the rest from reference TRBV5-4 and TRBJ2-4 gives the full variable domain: ETGVTQSPTHLIKTRGQQVTLRCSSQSGHNTVSWYQQALGQGPQFIFQYYREEENGRGNFPPRFSGLQFPNYSSELNVNALELDDSALYLCASSFYGIAKNIQYFGAGTRLSVL.

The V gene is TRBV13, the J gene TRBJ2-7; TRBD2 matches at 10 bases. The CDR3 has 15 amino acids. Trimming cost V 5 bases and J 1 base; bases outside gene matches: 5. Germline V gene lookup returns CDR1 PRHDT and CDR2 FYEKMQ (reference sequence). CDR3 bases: TGTGCCAGCAGCCAATTAGCGGGAGGTTCCTACGAGCAGTACTTC. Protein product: CASSQLAGGSYEQYF. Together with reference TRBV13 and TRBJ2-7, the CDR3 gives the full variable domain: AAGVIQSPRHLIKEKRETATLKCYPIPRHDTVYWYQQGPGQDPQFLISFYEKMQSDKGSIPDRFSAQQFSDYHSELNMSSLELGDSALYFCASSQLAGGSYEQYFGPGTRLTVT.

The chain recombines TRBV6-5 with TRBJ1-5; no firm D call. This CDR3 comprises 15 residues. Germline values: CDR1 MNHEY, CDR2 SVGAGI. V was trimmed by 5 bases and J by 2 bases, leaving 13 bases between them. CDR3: CASSIGRRGNQPQHF. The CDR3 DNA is TGTGCCAGCAGTATCGGACGGCGGGGCAATCAGCCCCAGCATTTT.

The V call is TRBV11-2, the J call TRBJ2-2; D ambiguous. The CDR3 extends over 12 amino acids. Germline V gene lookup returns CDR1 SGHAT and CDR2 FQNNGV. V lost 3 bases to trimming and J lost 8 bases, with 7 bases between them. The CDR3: CASSFHLGELFF. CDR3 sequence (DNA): TGTGCCAGCAGCTTCCACTTAGGGGAGCTGTTTTTT.

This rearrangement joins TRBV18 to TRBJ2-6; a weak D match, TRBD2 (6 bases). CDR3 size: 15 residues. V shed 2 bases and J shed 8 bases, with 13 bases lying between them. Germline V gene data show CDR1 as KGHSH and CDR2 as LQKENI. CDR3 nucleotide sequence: TGTGCCAGCTCACCAGGAGGGATGAGTACCAACGTCCTGACTTTC. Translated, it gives CASSPGGMSTNVLTF.